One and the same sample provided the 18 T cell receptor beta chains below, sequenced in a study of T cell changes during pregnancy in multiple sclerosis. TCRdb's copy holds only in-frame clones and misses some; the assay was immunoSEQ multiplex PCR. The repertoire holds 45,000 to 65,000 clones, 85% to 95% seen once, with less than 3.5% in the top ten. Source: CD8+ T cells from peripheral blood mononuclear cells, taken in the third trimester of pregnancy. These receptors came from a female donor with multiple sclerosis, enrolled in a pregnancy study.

The CDR3 reads CASSQDTGRGTRAFF. CDR3 nucleotides: TGCGCCAGCAGCCAAGATACGGGTCGTGGCACTAGGGCTTTCTTT. V gene TRBV4-1 combines with J gene TRBJ1-1; D is unclear. Per the germline V gene, CDR1 is MGHRA and CDR2 is YSYEKL. Deletions cut 0 bases from V and 11 bases from J, with 19 bases between. The CDR3 is 15 amino acids.

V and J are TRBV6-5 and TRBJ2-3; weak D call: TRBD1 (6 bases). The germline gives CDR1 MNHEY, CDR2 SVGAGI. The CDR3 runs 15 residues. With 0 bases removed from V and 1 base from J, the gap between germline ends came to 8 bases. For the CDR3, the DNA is TGTGCCAGCAGTTACTCTGAGGGGGGCACAGATACGCAGTATTTT. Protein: CASSYSEGGTDTQYF.

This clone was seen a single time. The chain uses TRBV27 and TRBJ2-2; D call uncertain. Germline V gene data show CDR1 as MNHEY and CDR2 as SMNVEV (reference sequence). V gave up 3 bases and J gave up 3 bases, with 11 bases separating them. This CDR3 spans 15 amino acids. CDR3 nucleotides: TGTGCCAGCAGTTTTTTAGACTCCTACACCGGGGAGCTGTTTTTT. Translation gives CASSFLDSYTGELFF.

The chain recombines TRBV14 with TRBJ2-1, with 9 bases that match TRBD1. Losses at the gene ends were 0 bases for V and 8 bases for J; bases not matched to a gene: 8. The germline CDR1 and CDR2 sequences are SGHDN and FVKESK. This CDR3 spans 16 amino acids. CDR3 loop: CASSQDSGTGFYEQFF. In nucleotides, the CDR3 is TGTGCCAGCAGCCAAGATTCCGGGACAGGGTTTTATGAGCAGTTCTTC.

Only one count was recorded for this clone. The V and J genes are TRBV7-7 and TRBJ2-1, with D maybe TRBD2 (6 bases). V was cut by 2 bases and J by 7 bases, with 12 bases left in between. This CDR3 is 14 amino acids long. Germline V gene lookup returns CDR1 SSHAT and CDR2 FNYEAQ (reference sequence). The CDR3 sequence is CASSLRGGTNEQFF. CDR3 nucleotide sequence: TGTGCCAGCAGCTTAAGGGGAGGAACAAATGAGCAGTTCTTC.

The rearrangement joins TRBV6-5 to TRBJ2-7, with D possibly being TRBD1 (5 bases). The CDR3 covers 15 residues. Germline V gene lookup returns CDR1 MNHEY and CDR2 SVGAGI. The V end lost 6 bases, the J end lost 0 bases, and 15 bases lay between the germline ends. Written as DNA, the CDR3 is TGTGCCAGCAGCCCCGACAGTTCATCCTCCTACGAGCAGTACTTC. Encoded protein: CASSPDSSSSYEQYF.

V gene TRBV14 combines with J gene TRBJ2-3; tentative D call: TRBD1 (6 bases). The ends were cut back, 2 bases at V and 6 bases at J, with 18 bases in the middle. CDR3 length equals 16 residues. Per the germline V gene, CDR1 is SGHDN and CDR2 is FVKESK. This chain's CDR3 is CASSQPSAMGADTQYF. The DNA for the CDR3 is TGTGCCAGCAGCCAACCGTCGGCCATGGGGGCGGATACGCAGTATTTT.

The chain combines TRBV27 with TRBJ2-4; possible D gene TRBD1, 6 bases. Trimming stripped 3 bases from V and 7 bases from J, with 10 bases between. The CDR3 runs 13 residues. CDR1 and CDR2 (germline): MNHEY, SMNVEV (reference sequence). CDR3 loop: CASSLGTSNIQYF. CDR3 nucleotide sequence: TGTGCCAGCAGTTTGGGGACAAGTAACATTCAGTACTTC.

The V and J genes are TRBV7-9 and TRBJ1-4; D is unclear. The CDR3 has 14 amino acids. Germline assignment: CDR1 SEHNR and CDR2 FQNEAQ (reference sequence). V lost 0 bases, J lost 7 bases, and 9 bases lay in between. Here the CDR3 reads CASSLALSGEKLFF. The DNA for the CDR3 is TGTGCCAGCAGCTTAGCATTATCGGGTGAAAAACTGTTTTTT.

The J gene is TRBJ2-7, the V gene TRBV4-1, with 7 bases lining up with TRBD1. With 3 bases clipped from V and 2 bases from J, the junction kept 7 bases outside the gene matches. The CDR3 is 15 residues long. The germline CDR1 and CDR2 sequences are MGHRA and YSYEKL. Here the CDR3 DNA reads TGCGCCAGCAGCCAGAGACAGGGCGCCACCTACGAGCAGTACTTC. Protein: CASSQRQGATYEQYF.

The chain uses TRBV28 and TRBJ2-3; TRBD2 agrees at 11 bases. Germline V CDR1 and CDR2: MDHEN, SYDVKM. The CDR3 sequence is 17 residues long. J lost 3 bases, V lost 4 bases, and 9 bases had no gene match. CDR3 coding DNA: TGTGCCAGCAGTTACCGACTAGCGGGATACATGACAGATACGCAGTATTTT. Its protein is CASSYRLAGYMTDTQYF.

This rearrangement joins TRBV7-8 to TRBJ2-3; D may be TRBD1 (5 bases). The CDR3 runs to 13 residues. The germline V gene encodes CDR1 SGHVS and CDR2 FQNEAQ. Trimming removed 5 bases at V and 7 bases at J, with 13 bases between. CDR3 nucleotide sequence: TGTGCCAGCAGCCCGGCCCAGGGATATACGCAGTATTTT. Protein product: CASSPAQGYTQYF.

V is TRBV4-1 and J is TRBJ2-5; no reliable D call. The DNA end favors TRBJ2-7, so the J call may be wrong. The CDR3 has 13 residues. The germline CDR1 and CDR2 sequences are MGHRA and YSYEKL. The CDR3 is CASSLGFAYEQYF. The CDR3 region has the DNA TGCGCCAGCAGCCTGGGCTTCGCCTACGAGCAGTACTTC.

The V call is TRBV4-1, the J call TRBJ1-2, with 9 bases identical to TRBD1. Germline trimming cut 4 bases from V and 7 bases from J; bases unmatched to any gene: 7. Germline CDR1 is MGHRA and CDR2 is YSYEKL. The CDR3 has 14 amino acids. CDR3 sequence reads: CASSPTGGVVGYTF. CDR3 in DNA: TGCGCCAGCAGCCCGACAGGGGGGGTGGTTGGCTACACCTTC.

CDR3 DNA: TGTGCCAGCAGCTTGGGACTAGCGGGGCCCAATGAGCAGTTCTTC. Translation gives CASSLGLAGPNEQFF. The chain links TRBV7-9 to TRBJ2-1, with 13 nucleotides matching TRBD2. This CDR3 is built from 15 residues. From germline, CDR1 is SEHNR and CDR2 FQNEAQ (reference sequence). J was trimmed by 6 bases and V by 3 bases; bases with no gene match: 2.

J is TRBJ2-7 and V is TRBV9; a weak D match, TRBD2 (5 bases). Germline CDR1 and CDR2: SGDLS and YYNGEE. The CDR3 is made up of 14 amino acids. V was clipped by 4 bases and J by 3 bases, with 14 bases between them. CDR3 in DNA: TGTGCCAGCAGCCCCCGACTAACCCACTACGAGCAGTACTTC. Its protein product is CASSPRLTHYEQYF.

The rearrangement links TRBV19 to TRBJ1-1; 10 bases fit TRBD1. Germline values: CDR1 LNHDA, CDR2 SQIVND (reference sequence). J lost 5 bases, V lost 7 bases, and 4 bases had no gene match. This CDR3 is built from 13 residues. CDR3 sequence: CASTQGQGTEAFF. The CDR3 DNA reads TGTGCCAGTACCCAGGGACAGGGGACTGAAGCTTTCTTT. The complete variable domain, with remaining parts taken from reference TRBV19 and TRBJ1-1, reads DGGITQSPKYLFRKEGQNVTLSCEQNLNHDAMYWYRQDPGQGLRLIYYSQIVNDFQKGDIAEGYSVSREKKESFPLTVTSAQKNPTAFYLCASTQGQGTEAFFGQGTRLTVV.

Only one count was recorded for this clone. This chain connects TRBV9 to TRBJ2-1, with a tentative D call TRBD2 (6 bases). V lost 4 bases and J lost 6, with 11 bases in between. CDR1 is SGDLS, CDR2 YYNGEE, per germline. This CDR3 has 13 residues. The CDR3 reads CASSFGTPNEQFF. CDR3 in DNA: TGTGCCAGCAGCTTCGGGACTCCCAATGAGCAGTTCTTC.